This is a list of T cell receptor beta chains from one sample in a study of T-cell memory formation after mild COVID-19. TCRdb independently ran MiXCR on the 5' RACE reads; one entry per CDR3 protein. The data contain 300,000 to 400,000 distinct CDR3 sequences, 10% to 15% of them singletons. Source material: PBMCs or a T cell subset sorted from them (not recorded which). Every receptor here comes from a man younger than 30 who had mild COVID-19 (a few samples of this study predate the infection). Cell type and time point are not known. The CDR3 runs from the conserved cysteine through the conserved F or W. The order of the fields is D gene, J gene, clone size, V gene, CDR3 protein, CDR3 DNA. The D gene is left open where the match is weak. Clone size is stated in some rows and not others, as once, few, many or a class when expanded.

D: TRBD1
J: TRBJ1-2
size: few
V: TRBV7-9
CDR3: CASSPSGGLGYTF
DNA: TGTGCCAGCAGCCCCTCAGGGGGCTTAGGCTACACCTTC

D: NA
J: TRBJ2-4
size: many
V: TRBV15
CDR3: CATSRDSWEAKNIQYF
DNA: TGTGCCACCAGCAGAGATAGCTGGGAAGCCAAAAACATTCAGTACTTC

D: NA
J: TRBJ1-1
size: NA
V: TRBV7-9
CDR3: CASSLEGVGTEAFF
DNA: TGTGCCAGCAGCTTAGAAGGGGTGGGCACTGAAGCTTTCTTT

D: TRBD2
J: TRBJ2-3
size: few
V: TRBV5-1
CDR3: CASSLVAGDTDTQYF
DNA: TGCGCCAGCAGCTTGGTAGCGGGGGACACAGATACGCAGTATTTT

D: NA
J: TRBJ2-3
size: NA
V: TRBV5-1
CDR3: CASSLFGTFADTQYF
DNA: TGCGCCAGCAGTCTTTTCGGGACATTCGCAGATACGCAGTATTTT

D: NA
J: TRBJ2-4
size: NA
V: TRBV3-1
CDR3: CASSTGTTKNIQYF
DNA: TGTGCCAGCAGCACCGGGACAACCAAAAACATTCAGTACTTC

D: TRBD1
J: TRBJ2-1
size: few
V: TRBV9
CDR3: CASSVGGTGDEFF
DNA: TGTGCCAGCAGCGTCGGCGGGACAGGGGATGAGTTCTTC

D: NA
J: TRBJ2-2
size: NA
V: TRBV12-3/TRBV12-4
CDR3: CASTPGNTGELFF
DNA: TGTGCCAGCACCCCCGGGAACACCGGGGAGCTGTTTTTT

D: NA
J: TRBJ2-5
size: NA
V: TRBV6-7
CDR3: CASSYEGDSQETQYF
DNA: TGTGCCAGCAGTTACGAGGGCGACAGCCAAGAGACCCAGTACTTC

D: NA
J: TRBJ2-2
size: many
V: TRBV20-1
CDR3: CSARDLGEDTGELFF
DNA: TGCAGTGCTAGAGATCTAGGGGAGGACACCGGGGAGCTGTTTTTT

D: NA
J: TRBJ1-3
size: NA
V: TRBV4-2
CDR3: CASSHTAGNTIYF
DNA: TGTGCCAGCAGCCATACGGCTGGAAACACCATATATTTT

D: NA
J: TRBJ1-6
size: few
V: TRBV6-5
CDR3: CASSYPGLGSPLHF
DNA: TGTGCCAGCAGTTACCCCGGCTTGGGTTCACCCCTCCACTTT

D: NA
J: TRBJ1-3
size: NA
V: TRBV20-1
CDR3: CSASSRGSGNTIYF
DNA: TGCAGTGCTTCGTCGAGGGGTTCTGGAAACACCATATATTTT

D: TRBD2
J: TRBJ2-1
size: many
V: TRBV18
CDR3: CASSPGLAGYNEQFF
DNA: TGTGCCAGCTCACCGGGACTAGCGGGGTACAATGAGCAGTTCTTC

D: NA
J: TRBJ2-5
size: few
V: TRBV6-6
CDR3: CASSSSRETQYF
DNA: TGTGCCAGCAGTTCCTCCAGGGAGACCCAGTACTTC

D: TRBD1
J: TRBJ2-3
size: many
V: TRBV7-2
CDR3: CASSSTGSDTQYF
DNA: TGTGCCAGCAGCTCGACAGGGTCAGATACGCAGTATTTT

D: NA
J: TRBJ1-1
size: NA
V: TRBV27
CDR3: CASSFLLANTEAFF
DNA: TGTGCCAGCAGTTTTCTATTGGCGAACACTGAAGCTTTCTTT

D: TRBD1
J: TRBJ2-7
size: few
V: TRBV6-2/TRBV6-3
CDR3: CASSSPQGTWEQYF
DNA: TGTGCCAGCAGTTCTCCACAGGGGACCTGGGAGCAGTACTTC